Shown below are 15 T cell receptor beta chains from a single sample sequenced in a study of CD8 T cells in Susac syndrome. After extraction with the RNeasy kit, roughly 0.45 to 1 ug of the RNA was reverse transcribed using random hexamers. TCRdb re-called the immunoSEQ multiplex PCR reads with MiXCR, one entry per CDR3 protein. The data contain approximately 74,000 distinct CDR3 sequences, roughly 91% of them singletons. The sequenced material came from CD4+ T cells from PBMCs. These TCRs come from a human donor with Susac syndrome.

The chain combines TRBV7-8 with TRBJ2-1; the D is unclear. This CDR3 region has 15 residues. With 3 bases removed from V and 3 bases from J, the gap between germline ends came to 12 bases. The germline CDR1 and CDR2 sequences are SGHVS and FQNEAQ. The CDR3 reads CASSFRSGLYNEQFF. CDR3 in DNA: TGTGCCAGCAGCTTCCGGTCGGGTCTCTACAATGAGCAGTTCTTC.

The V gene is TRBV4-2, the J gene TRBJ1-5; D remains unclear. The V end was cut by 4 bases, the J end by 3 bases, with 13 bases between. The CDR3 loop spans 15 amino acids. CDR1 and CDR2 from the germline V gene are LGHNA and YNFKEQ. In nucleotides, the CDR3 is TGTGCCAGCAGCCTAATATTAGACACCAATCAGCCCCAGCATTTT. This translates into CASSLILDTNQPQHF.

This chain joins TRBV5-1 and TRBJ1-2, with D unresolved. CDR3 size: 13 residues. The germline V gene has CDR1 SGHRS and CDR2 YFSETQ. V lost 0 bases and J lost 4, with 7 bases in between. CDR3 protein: CASSLEGSYGYTF. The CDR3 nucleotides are TGCGCCAGCAGCTTGGAGGGCAGCTATGGCTACACCTTC.

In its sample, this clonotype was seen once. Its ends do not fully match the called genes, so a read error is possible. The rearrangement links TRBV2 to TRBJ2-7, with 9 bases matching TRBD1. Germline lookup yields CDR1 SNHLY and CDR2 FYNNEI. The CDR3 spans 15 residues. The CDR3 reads CASSPLSGTGSEHYF. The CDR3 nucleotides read TGTGCCAGCAGCCCTCTATCCGGGACAGGGAGCGAGCATTACTTC.

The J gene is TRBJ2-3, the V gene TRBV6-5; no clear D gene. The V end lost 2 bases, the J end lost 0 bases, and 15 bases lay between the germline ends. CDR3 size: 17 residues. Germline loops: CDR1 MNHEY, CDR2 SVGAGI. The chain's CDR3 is CASSYHQGAPSTDTQYF. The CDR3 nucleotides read TGTGCCAGCAGTTACCACCAAGGAGCCCCTAGCACAGATACGCAGTATTTT.

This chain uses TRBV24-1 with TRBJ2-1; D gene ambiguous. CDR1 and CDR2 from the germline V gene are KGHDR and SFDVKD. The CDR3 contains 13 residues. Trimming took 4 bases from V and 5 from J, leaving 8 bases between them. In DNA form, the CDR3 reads TGTGCCACCAGTGAACACGGAGACAATGAGCAGTTCTTC. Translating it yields CATSEHGDNEQFF.

CDR3 nucleotides: TGTGCCAGCAGCCGCCGGGCCTCCCGTCTCAATGAGCAGTTCTTC. It translates to CASSRRASRLNEQFF. The chain uses TRBV6-5 and TRBJ2-1; D is ambiguous. Germline V CDR1 and CDR2: MNHEY, SVGAGI. The CDR3 contains 15 residues. Trimming shortened V by 6 bases and J by 6 bases, and 18 bases separated the two germline ends.

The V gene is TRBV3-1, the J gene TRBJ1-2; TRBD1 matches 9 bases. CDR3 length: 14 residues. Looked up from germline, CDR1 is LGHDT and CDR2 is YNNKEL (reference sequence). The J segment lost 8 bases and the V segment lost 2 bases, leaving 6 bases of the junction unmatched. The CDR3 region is CASSQKQGAQGYTF. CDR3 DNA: TGTGCCAGCAGCCAAAAACAGGGGGCGCAGGGCTACACCTTC.

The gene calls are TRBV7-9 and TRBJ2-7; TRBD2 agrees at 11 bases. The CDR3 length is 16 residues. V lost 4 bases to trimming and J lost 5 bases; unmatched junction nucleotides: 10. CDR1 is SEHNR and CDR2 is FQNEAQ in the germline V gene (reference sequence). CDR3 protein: CASSSMLTSGRDEQYF. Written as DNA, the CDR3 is TGTGCCAGCAGCTCCATGCTTACTAGCGGGAGAGACGAGCAGTACTTC.

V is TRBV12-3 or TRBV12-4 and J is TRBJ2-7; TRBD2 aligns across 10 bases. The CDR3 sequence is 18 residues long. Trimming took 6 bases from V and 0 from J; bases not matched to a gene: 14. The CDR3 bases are TGTGCCAGCAGCCCTGGGGGGGGACTAGCGTTGCACTCCTACGAGCAGTACTTC. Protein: CASSPGGGLALHSYEQYF.

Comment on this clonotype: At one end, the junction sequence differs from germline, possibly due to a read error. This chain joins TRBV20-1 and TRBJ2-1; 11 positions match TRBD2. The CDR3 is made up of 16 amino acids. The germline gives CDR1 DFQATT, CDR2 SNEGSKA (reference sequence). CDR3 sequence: CSARRTTSGNYNEQFF. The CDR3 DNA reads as TGCAGCGCTAGAAGGACGACTAGCGGGAACTACAATGAGCAGTTCTTC.

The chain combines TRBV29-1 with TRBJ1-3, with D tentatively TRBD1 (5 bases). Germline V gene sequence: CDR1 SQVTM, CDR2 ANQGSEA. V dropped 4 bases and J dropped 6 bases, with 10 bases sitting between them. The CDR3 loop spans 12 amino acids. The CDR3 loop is CSVVETVNTIYF. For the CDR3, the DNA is TGCAGCGTTGTCGAGACAGTAAACACCATATATTTT.

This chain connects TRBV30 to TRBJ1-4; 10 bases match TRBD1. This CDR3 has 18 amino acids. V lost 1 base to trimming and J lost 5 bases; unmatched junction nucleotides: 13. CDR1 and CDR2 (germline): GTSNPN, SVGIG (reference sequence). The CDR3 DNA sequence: TGTGCCTGGAGTGCGCGACGGACAGGGGGAGGATGGAATGAAAAACTGTTTTTT. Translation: CAWSARRTGGGWNEKLFF.

The CDR3 spells CASSESVSGGRYEQYF. The CDR3 coding sequence is TGCGCCAGCAGTGAGTCGGTATCAGGGGGTCGATACGAGCAGTACTTC. The J gene is TRBJ2-7, the V gene TRBV10-2; 7 bases align to TRBD1. Losses at the gene ends were 0 bases for V and 4 bases for J; bases not matched to a gene: 9. There are 16 residues in the CDR3. The germline CDR1 and CDR2 sequences are WSHSY and SAAADI.

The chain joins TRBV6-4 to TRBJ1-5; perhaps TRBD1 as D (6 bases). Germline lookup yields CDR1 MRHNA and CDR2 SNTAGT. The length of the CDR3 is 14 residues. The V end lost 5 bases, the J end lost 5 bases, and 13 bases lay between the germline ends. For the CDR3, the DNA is TGTGCCAGCAGTCTACAGGGAGGGGATCAGCCCCAGCATTTT. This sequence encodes CASSLQGGDQPQHF.